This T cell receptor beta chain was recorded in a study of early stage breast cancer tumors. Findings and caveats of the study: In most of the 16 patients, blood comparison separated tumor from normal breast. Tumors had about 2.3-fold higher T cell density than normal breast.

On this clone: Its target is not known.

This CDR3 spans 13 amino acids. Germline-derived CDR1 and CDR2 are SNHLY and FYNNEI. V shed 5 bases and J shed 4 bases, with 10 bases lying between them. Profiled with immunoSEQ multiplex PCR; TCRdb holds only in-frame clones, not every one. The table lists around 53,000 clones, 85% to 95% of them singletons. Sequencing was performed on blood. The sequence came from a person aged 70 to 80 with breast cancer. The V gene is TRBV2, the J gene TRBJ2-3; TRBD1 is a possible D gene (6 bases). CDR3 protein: CASSPQGADTQYF. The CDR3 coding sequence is TGTGCCAGCAGTCCACAGGGTGCAGATACGCAGTATTTT.